Reported below is one T cell receptor beta chain. The intended depth for sequencing was 1 in 200,000 to 1 in 1 million T cells. Clones were read by immunoSEQ multiplex PCR, and TCRdb kept only the in-frame ones, dropping some. The data show about 140,000 clones, around three quarters seen once. This sample stems from a study of cytotoxic CD8 clonotypes in ibrutinib-treated CLL. This CDR3 region has 15 residues. The V and J ends lost 0 bases and 3 bases respectively, with 9 bases between them. In germline, CDR1 is SGHTA, CDR2 FQGNSA. Genomic DNA in an amount of around 2 micrograms was extracted from cryopreserved PBMCs and used for the preparation of TCR beta libraries.

The chain carries TRBV7-2 and TRBJ1-3; D not certain. Material: PBMCs, obtained after 12 months of ibrutinib treatment. The clonotype comes from a human donor with chronic lymphocytic leukemia. DNA for the CDR3: TGTGCCAGCAGCTTAGCGCCGGGGAGTGGAAACACCATATATTTT. The encoded protein is CASSLAPGSGNTIYF.